This is a list of T cell receptor beta chains from one sample in a study of T cells after posttransplantation cyclophosphamide. The assay was immunoSEQ multiplex PCR, and TCRdb's table has in-frame clones only and misses some. The sample shows about 21,000 clones, 80% to 90% of them seen only once. The sequences come from PBMCs, collected roughly 49 weeks after allogeneic stem cell transplant with calcineurin inhibitor and methotrexate. Receptors originate from a female patient aged 30 to 45 who received an allogeneic stem cell transplant from an unrelated donor, was CMV-positive, and had acute and chronic GVHD. Some T cells may arise from the graft donor. Both conserved end residues are part of each CDR3. D genes are given only for firm matches. A clone size is listed for some rows: how often the clone was seen (once, few, many), or a class if it is expanded.

>TRBV30|TRBJ1-1|12|NA|TRBD1
TGTGCCTGGAGGGACAGGGTGACTGAAGCTTTCTTT
CAWRDRVTEAFF
>TRBV19|TRBJ1-6|15|NA|NA
TGTGCCAGTGTACAAAGGAGCTCCTATAATTCACCCCTCCACTTT
CASVQRSSYNSPLHF
>TRBV2|TRBJ1-1|8|few|NA
TGTGCCAGCTTATCGGTTTTCTTT
CASLSVFF
>TRBV5-4|TRBJ2-2|15|NA|TRBD1
TGTGCCAGCAGCTTGGTTAGGGGGCCGGGCGGGGAGCTGTTTTTT
CASSLVRGPGGELFF
>TRBV19|TRBJ2-7|15|NA|TRBD2
TGTGCCAGTAGCACAGTAGCGGGGAGGGCCTACGAGCAGTACTTC
CASSTVAGRAYEQYF
>TRBV6-5|TRBJ1-1|11|NA|NA
TGTGCCAGCAGCCACGGGGATAAAGCTTTCTTT
CASSHGDKAFF
>TRBV19|TRBJ1-5|13|few|TRBD1
TGTGCCAGTAATCAGGGGGGCAATCAGCCCCAGCATTTT
CASNQGGNQPQHF
>TRBV5-6|TRBJ2-5|14|NA|NA
TGTGCCAGCAGCCTGAGACGGGACCAAGAGACCCAGTACTTC
CASSLRRDQETQYF
>TRBV18|TRBJ2-7|13|NA|NA
TGTGCCAGCTCACCTCCAGGGCAGGGCGAGCAGTACTTC
CASSPPGQGEQYF
>TRBV9|TRBJ1-2|17|NA|TRBD1
TGTGCCAGCAGCGTAGGGAACCCAAAGGGGGCGAGCTATGGCTACACCTTC
CASSVGNPKGASYGYTF
>TRBV10-3|TRBJ2-3|15|NA|TRBD2
TGTGCCATCTCCGGACTAGCGGAGAGGGGAGATACGCAGTATTTT
CAISGLAERGDTQYF
>TRBV6-5|TRBJ1-1|14|NA|NA
TGTGCCAGCAGTTACTTGGCGGGGGACACTGAAGCTTTCTTT
CASSYLAGDTEAFF
>TRBV19|TRBJ1-5|15|NA|TRBD1
TGTGCCAGTAGTTTGCCCTTGACAGGGTATCAGCCCCAGCATTTT
CASSLPLTGYQPQHF
>TRBV4-3|TRBJ2-5|16|NA|NA
TGCGCCAGCAGCCAAGAGGGGCAGGGAACCCAAGAGACCCAGTACTTC
CASSQEGQGTQETQYF
>TRBV14|TRBJ1-2|15|NA|NA
TGTGCCAGCAGCCGGACAGACCCGGGCGCCTATGGCTACACCTTC
CASSRTDPGAYGYTF
>TRBV11-3|TRBJ2-1|15|NA|TRBD1
TGTGCCAGCAGCCCAGGACAGGGCCCTTACAATGAGCAGTTCTTC
CASSPGQGPYNEQFF
>TRBV6-4|TRBJ1-4|11|NA|NA
TGTGCCAGCGAGGGAAACGAAAAACTGTTTTTT
CASEGNEKLFF
>TRBV27|TRBJ2-4|16|NA|NA
TGTGCCAGCAGTTCCTTGGAACAGGGACCCAAAAACATTCAGTACTTC
CASSSLEQGPKNIQYF
>TRBV6-5|TRBJ2-7|14|NA|TRBD1
TGTGCCAGCAGACAAGGGACAGCGGCGTACGGGCAGTACTTC
CASRQGTAAYGQYF
>TRBV5-1|TRBJ2-7|15|NA|NA
TGCGCCAGCAGCTTGGTGCAGGGGACCTCCTACGAGCAGTACTTC
CASSLVQGTSYEQYF
>TRBV7-2|TRBJ1-5|14|NA|TRBD1
TGTGCCAGCAGCTTACCAGGGGGCGTTCAGCCCCAGCATTTT
CASSLPGGVQPQHF
>TRBV5-6|TRBJ2-7|13|NA|NA
TGTGCCAGCAGCTTGGGGACGGGATACGAGCAGTACTTC
CASSLGTGYEQYF
>TRBV5-1|TRBJ2-3|13|NA|NA
TGCGCCAGCAGAAGGACTACCACAGATACGCAGTATTTT
CASRRTTTDTQYF
>TRBV29-1|TRBJ2-1|16|NA|NA
TGCAGCGTTGATACCCCATTAGCGAGCTCCTACAATGAGCAGTTCTTC
CSVDTPLASSYNEQFF
>TRBV6-5|TRBJ2-3|16|NA|NA
TGTGCCAGCAGTTACTCTATGTGGACAGGCACAGATACGCAGTATTTT
CASSYSMWTGTDTQYF
>TRBV19|TRBJ2-2|15|NA|NA
TGTGCCAGTAGTGCGAGCGGAGTGAACACCGGGGAGCTGTTTTTT
CASSASGVNTGELFF
>TRBV7-7|TRBJ1-3|14|few|NA
TGTGCTAGCAGCTGGCGGTGGGCTGGAAACACCATATATTTT
CASSWRWAGNTIYF